This T cell receptor (beta chain) was profiled in a study of blood T cells in healthy people across ages. The CDR3 is 14 residues long. Germline V gene lookup returns CDR1 MGHRA and CDR2 YSYEKL. A sample-barcoded 5' primer and a J-beta primer mix were used in a second PCR of roughly 7 to 11 cycles. TCRdb called the 5' RACE reads again in MiXCR, with one record for every CDR3 protein. Of over 1,200,000 distinct CDR3 sequences listed, approximately 60% are singletons. The study's findings and limits: Measured against age, TCR beta diversity per million T cells decreased in a roughly linear manner.

In regard to this clonotype: Its matching antigen is unknown. At one of its ends the junction is not consistent with the germline gene, which may arise from a read error.

Each sample had at least 6 million PBMCs isolated. Sequenced sample: blood. The chain recombines TRBV4-1 with TRBJ1-1, with 8 positions matching TRBD1. The clonotype comes from a man between 18 and 29 years old in good health. Here the CDR3 DNA reads TGCGCCAGCAGGCAAGGACAGGGTCAAACTGAAGCTTTCTTT. Encoded protein: CASRQGQGQTEAFF.